Sequencing of this T cell receptor (beta chain) was carried out in a study of human T cells and chemical hapten exposure. This clonotype was detected ten times or more. Stated time point: patch test 2, 6 weeks after DPC sensitization. Treatment of the sample: therapeutic diphenylcyclopropenone sensitization with weekly scalp DPC. Germline CDR1 MNHEY, CDR2 SVGAGI. The J segment lost 13 bases and the V segment lost 0 bases, leaving 9 bases of the junction unmatched. CDR3 length: 15 residues. Unique molecular identifiers were attached to individual cDNA molecules during library preparation. MiXCR, run by TCRdb on the RACE reads, gives a single entry per CDR3 protein. The table records 89,000 or so distinct CDR3 sequences, around 7% of them present only once.

This chain connects TRBV6-5 to TRBJ1-6; the match to TRBD1 covers 7 bases. The sequence came from a woman aged 25 to 39 with alopecia areata. Some clones in this sample may be carry-over from other donors' samples. This specimen consisted of whole blood, obtained in connection with sensitization to the hapten diphenylcyclopropenone (DPC). The CDR3 region has the DNA TGTGCCAGCAGTTACTCTGACAGGGAGTATTATCCCCTCCACTTT. Translated, it gives CASSYSDREYYPLHF.